This is a list of T cell receptor beta chains from one sample in a study of OX40 agonist ivuxolimab in advanced cancers. Method: immunoSEQ multiplex PCR; TCRdb's copy keeps in-frame clones and lacks some. The sample includes approximately 77,000 clones, 90% to 95% of them seen just once. This specimen consisted of CD4+ or CD8+ T cells sorted from blood, obtained in a trial of the OX40 agonist ivuxolimab. The receptors here all came from an adult with an advanced solid tumor such as melanoma, head and neck, liver or kidney cancer. CDR3s include the opening cysteine and the closing phenylalanine or tryptophan. The D gene is left open where the match is weak. A clone size is listed for some rows: how often the clone was seen (once, few, many), or a class if it is expanded.

>TRBD1|-|TRBJ1-5|TRBV28
CASSQRQGSSYQPQHF
TGTGCCAGCAGTCAGCGACAGGGAAGCTCTTATCAGCCCCAGCATTTT
>TRBD2|-|TRBJ2-2|TRBV5-1
CASSFLAGTNTGELFF
TGCGCCAGCAGCTTCCTAGCGGGAACGAACACCGGGGAGCTGTTTTTT
>-|-|TRBJ2-1|TRBV2
CASRRDSYNEQFF
TGTGCCAGCCGTCGGGACTCCTACAATGAGCAGTTCTTC
>-|-|TRBJ2-1|TRBV7-2
CASSPGGSYNEQFF
TGTGCCAGCAGCCCCGGTGGATCCTACAATGAGCAGTTCTTC
>-|-|TRBJ2-3|TRBV28
CASRGRIRGTDTQYF
TGTGCCAGCAGGGGGCGTATTAGGGGCACAGATACGCAGTATTTT
>TRBD2|-|TRBJ2-7|TRBV27
CASSWGSGRSIHEQYF
TGTGCCAGCAGTTGGGGTAGCGGGAGAAGTATCCACGAGCAGTACTTC
>-|-|TRBJ1-2|TRBV28
CASTGPNYGYTF
TGTGCCAGCACGGGTCCTAACTATGGCTACACCTTC
>TRBD2|-|TRBJ2-3|TRBV11-3
CASSWFGTSGIPDTQYF
TGTGCCAGCAGCTGGTTCGGGACTAGCGGGATCCCCGATACGCAGTATTTT
>-|-|TRBJ1-2|TRBV7-2
CASSLATVNYGYTF
TGTGCCAGCAGCTTAGCAACGGTTAACTATGGCTACACCTTC
>-|-|TRBJ2-3|TRBV7-3
CASRPGGSSTDTQYF
TGTGCCAGCAGACCTGGCGGTTCTAGCACAGATACGCAGTATTTT
>-|-|TRBJ1-3|TRBV5-1
CASSLGGLGGNTIYF
TGCGCCAGCAGCTTGGGAGGGCTAGGTGGAAACACCATATATTTT
>-|-|TRBJ2-3|TRBV15
CATSTTHGADTQYF
TGTGCCACCAGCACCACCCACGGGGCAGATACGCAGTATTTT
>-|-|TRBJ2-5|TRBV5-1
CASSPALANPETQYF
TGCGCCAGCAGCCCCGCCCTTGCCAACCCTGAGACCCAGTACTTC
>TRBD1|-|TRBJ2-7|TRBV14
CASSHKGASYEQYF
TGTGCCAGCAGCCACAAGGGGGCTAGCTACGAGCAGTACTTC
>-|few|TRBJ1-2|TRBV7-3
CASSQTGQGHGYTF
TGTGCCAGCAGTCAAACCGGGCAGGGACATGGCTACACCTTC
>-|-|TRBJ2-1|TRBV9
CASSVGSRDNEQFF
TGTGCCAGCAGCGTAGGTAGTAGAGACAATGAGCAGTTCTTC
>-|-|TRBJ2-1|TRBV7-3
CASSTYPRSYNEQFF
TGTGCCAGCAGCACCTACCCGAGAAGCTACAATGAGCAGTTCTTC
>-|-|TRBJ2-1|TRBV7-2
CASSFNSYNEQFF
TGTGCCAGCAGCTTCAACTCCTACAATGAGCAGTTCTTC
>-|-|TRBJ1-3|TRBV28
CASTRTASSGNTIYF
TGTGCCAGCACCAGGACAGCTTCCTCTGGAAACACCATATATTTT
>-|-|TRBJ2-7|TRBV28
CASSSSGAPSGYEQYF
TGTGCCAGCAGTTCCAGTGGCGCGCCATCGGGCTACGAGCAGTACTTC
>TRBD1|-|TRBJ2-5|TRBV25-1
CASSNPGTGHRETQYF
TGTGCCAGCAGTAACCCCGGGACAGGGCATCGGGAGACCCAGTACTTC
>TRBD1|-|TRBJ1-1|TRBV12-5
CASGGDRGSTEAFF
TGTGCTAGTGGTGGGGACAGGGGAAGCACTGAAGCTTTCTTT
>TRBD1|-|TRBJ1-1|TRBV7-9
CASSSQTGGTEAFF
TGTGCCAGCAGCTCACAGACAGGGGGGACTGAAGCTTTCTTT
>-|-|TRBJ2-7|TRBV28
CASRFDITYEQYF
TGTGCCAGCAGGTTCGACATTACATACGAGCAGTACTTC
>TRBD2|once|TRBJ2-1|TRBV6-6
CASSNRLAGDNEQFF
TGTGCCAGCAGCAACCGACTAGCGGGGGACAATGAGCAGTTCTTC
>-|-|TRBJ2-7|TRBV5-8
CASTYNYEQYF
TGTGCCAGCACCTATAACTACGAGCAGTACTTC
>TRBD2|once|TRBJ2-5|TRBV7-3
CASSLTGSGQETQYF
TGTGCCAGCAGCTTAACTGGTAGCGGGCAAGAGACCCAGTACTTC
>-|-|TRBJ2-2|TRBV11-2
CASSKSSRNTGELFF
TGTGCCAGCAGCAAAAGTTCAAGGAACACCGGGGAGCTGTTTTTT
>TRBD2|-|TRBJ2-7|TRBV7-3
CASSLSGRASEQYF
TGTGCCAGCAGCTTAAGCGGGAGGGCGAGTGAGCAGTACTTC
>-|few|TRBJ1-2|TRBV5-4
CASSPTTASGYTF
TGTGCCAGCAGCCCCACAACAGCATCTGGCTACACCTTC
>TRBD1|-|TRBJ2-1|TRBV15
CATSRPQGFDEQFF
TGTGCCACCAGCAGACCACAGGGGTTCGATGAGCAGTTCTTC
>-|-|TRBJ2-1|TRBV14
CASSQDRGYEQFF
TGTGCCAGCAGCCAAGACCGTGGGTATGAGCAGTTCTTC
>TRBD1|-|TRBJ2-5|TRBV7-8
CASTSRDSYQETQYF
TGTGCCAGCACCTCCAGGGACAGCTACCAAGAGACCCAGTACTTC
>-|once|TRBJ2-2|TRBV19
CASSMVGSSGELFF
TGTGCCAGTAGTATGGTAGGTTCGTCCGGGGAGCTGTTTTTT
>-|-|TRBJ2-3|TRBV30
CAWASVSGADTQYF
TGTGCCTGGGCTAGCGTCTCGGGGGCAGATACGCAGTATTTT
>-|-|TRBJ2-1|TRBV12-5
CASGLGRDYNEQFF
TGTGCTAGTGGTTTGGGGCGGGATTACAATGAGCAGTTCTTC
>TRBD1|-|TRBJ2-7|TRBV18
CASSQITGDEQYF
TGTGCCAGCTCCCAGATAACAGGGGACGAGCAGTACTTC
>-|-|TRBJ1-4|TRBV7-2
CASSLASTSSKLFF
TGTGCCAGCAGCTTAGCCTCGACAAGCTCAAAACTGTTTTTT
>-|-|TRBJ1-5|TRBV7-3
CASSLQNSDSNQPQHF
TGTGCCAGCAGCTTACAAAACAGCGATAGCAATCAGCCCCAGCATTTT
>-|-|TRBJ2-1|TRBV11-1
CASSLPLVGVYNEQFF
TGTGCCAGCAGCTTACCCCTAGTGGGAGTTTACAATGAGCAGTTCTTC
>-|-|TRBJ2-1|TRBV7-2
CASSADSPSYNEQFF
TGTGCCAGCAGCGCGGACAGCCCTTCCTACAATGAGCAGTTCTTC
>-|-|TRBJ2-7|TRBV7-8
CASSLAGHKDYEQYF
TGTGCCAGCAGCTTAGCGGGACATAAAGACTACGAGCAGTACTTC
>TRBD2|-|TRBJ2-1|TRBV13
CASSLGVGAGGNEQFF
TGTGCCAGCAGCTTGGGTGTAGGAGCGGGAGGCAATGAGCAGTTCTTC
>-|-|TRBJ2-5|TRBV5-6
CASSWGTGRGSQYF
TGTGCCAGCAGCTGGGGGACCGGGAGAGGGTCCCAGTACTTC
>TRBD1|-|TRBJ2-1|TRBV2
CASSGTGFEQFF
TGTGCCAGCAGCGGGACAGGGTTCGAGCAGTTCTTC
>-|-|TRBJ1-5|TRBV27
CASSKTWGWPQHF
TGTGCCAGCAGCAAGACTTGGGGATGGCCCCAGCATTTT
>-|-|TRBJ2-4|TRBV19
CASSRRGENIQYF
TGTGCCAGCTCACGGAGGGGGGAAAACATTCAGTACTTC
>-|-|TRBJ2-5|TRBV2
CASSEYQTQYF
TGTGCCAGCAGTGAATATCAGACCCAGTACTTC
>-|-|TRBJ1-2|TRBV19
CASSTQTTVNYGYTF
TGTGCCAGTAGTACCCAAACGACAGTTAACTATGGCTACACCTTC
>TRBD1|-|TRBJ1-6|TRBV5-4
CASSRDRVNSPLHF
TGTGCCAGCAGCAGAGACAGGGTAAATTCACCCCTCCACTTT
>-|-|TRBJ2-3|TRBV21-1
CASSDGQARTDTQYF
TGTGCCAGCAGCGACGGACAGGCACGCACAGATACGCAGTATTTT